This T cell receptor (beta chain) was recorded in a study of long-term antiretroviral therapy in people with HIV. At survey level, the immunoSEQ assay was run in its v3.0 version. This table comes from immunoSEQ multiplex PCR, and its TCRdb copy is limited to in-frame clones, with some not included. The data contain about 28,000 clones, about 96% of them seen just once; the ten biggest clones take up 7% to 9%. CDR3 length: 16 amino acids. Germline V gene data show CDR1 as LGHNA and CDR2 as YNFKEQ. Trimming shortened V by 3 bases and J by 6 bases, and 21 bases separated the two germline ends. This clone is deemed large. Its antigen is not known. Whole-study findings and limits: HIV repertoires spanned narrower CDR3 length ranges than controls. Within the repertoire, clones expanded before ART were dominant at all time points. Samples were collected from the mid-2000s to the late 2010s under possibly less effective ART regimens.

The sample consisted of unsorted PBMCs, taken roughly 6.2 years after starting antiretroviral therapy. The rearrangement uses TRBV4-2 and TRBJ2-7, with no clear D. This sequence was found in a man under 40 with HIV. CDR3 residues: CASSQGSLDQDGEQYF. In DNA, the CDR3 is TGTGCCAGCAGCCAGGGCTCCTTAGACCAGGACGGCGAGCAGTACTTC.